The entry that follows covers one T cell receptor (beta chain) sequence. It lacks a known antigen. No qualities accompany the bases; no much larger clone lies one base away. The data originate from a study of T cell responses to AZD1222 COVID-19 vaccine (dated by TCRdb to about 2021). Broadly, across the study: AZD1222 recipients with second doses at about 4 weeks or about 12 weeks were pooled, because spike-specific TCR depth and breadth did not differ between schedules. TCR sequencing covered approximately 230 trial participants: 200 to 220 given two doses of AZD1222 and 26 given two doses of MenACWY control vaccine. Enrollment into the trials was organized by age into subgroups of 18-55, 56-69 and 70-plus years, and those subgroups contained roughly 140, 27 and 60 TCR-sequenced participants, respectively. Points the paper makes about the study in general: Vaccine-associated CD4 TCRs spanned the whole spike protein, with dominant responses in regions 160-218 and 743-854. After two AZD1222 doses, both the breadth and the depth of spike-specific TCRs were significantly higher than at day 0 and than in MenACWY recipients. Reportedly, close to half of the unique spike-specific TCRs recognized epitopes lying outside the regions that are mutated in the B.1.351 and B.1.1.7 variants. Participants were mostly white British and included more females than males, and it was suggested by the authors that clonal diversity may have been underestimated. Because no day 14 peak-response samples were available, repertoires were characterized only after the peak T cell response. Conclusions about previously exposed vaccinees are limited, since just five or six AZD1222 recipients were seropositive for SARS-CoV-2 at baseline. The 56-69-year group was small, and its depth increase did not reach significance, likely because of low power.

The CDR3 regions of human TCRbeta chains were analyzed by immunosequencing. As for the original processing: TCRs in the repertoires were compared against a reference library of SARS-CoV-2-specific TCRs that had been generated with the MIRA antigen-specificity platform. Breadth was defined as the fraction of unique TCRs that were SARS-CoV-2-associated. Depth was defined as the fraction of total T cells that were SARS-CoV-2-associated. Each spike-specific TCR was assigned to its reactive spike region and to a CD4 or CD8 class using the MIRA data. Log10-transformed breadth and depth values were compared by one-way ANOVA with Sidak's multiple comparisons tests. As stored in TCRdb, this immuneACCESS dataset retains in-frame rearrangements with V and J assigned. A fraction of the clones does not appear; measured against another copy, unresolved V genes explain less than half of the discrepancy, and the remainder lacks a known reason. V and J calls and clone size come straight from that table; D and trimming were deduced from the DNA. The sample records more than 140,000 clones, 90% to 95% of which are singletons. The ten largest clonotypes hold roughly 4.6% of the sample.

In light of the paper, this sample's time point label describes: baseline before first vaccination. The vaccinee samples were drawn from two UK trials, COV001 and COV002, one of which was a single-blind randomized controlled phase 2/3 trial testing AZD1222 (ChAdOx1 nCoV-19) in healthy adults. For TCRbeta chain sequencing, PBMC samples were collected from trial participants at day 0 and at day 28 after the second dose. The CDR3 numbers 12 residues from cysteine through phenylalanine. The only DNA kept is the CDR3, 36 bases in frame from the first base. The germline V gene sets CDR1 to SNHLY and CDR2 to FYNNEI. Germline trimming amounts to 8 bases on V and 4 bases on J, with 2 as the count of junction bases outside the gene matches.

This sample comprised peripheral blood, obtained on day 0 of AZD1222 vaccination. The V and J genes are TRBV2 and TRBJ1-1; TRBD1 matches 9 bases in the middle. The origin of this receptor is an adult in good health. This receptor has the CDR3 CASSTGGTEAFF. Here is the DNA: TGTGCCAGCTCGACAGGGGGCACTGAAGCTTTCTTT. Here the CDR3 is joined to the reference TRBV2 and TRBJ1-1 genes, and the full variable domain is: EPEVTQTPSHQVTQMGQEVILRCVPISNHLYFYWYRQILGQKVEFLVSFYNNEISEKSEIFDDQFSVERPDGSNFTLKIRSTKLEDSAMYFCASSTGGTEAFFGQGTRLTVV.